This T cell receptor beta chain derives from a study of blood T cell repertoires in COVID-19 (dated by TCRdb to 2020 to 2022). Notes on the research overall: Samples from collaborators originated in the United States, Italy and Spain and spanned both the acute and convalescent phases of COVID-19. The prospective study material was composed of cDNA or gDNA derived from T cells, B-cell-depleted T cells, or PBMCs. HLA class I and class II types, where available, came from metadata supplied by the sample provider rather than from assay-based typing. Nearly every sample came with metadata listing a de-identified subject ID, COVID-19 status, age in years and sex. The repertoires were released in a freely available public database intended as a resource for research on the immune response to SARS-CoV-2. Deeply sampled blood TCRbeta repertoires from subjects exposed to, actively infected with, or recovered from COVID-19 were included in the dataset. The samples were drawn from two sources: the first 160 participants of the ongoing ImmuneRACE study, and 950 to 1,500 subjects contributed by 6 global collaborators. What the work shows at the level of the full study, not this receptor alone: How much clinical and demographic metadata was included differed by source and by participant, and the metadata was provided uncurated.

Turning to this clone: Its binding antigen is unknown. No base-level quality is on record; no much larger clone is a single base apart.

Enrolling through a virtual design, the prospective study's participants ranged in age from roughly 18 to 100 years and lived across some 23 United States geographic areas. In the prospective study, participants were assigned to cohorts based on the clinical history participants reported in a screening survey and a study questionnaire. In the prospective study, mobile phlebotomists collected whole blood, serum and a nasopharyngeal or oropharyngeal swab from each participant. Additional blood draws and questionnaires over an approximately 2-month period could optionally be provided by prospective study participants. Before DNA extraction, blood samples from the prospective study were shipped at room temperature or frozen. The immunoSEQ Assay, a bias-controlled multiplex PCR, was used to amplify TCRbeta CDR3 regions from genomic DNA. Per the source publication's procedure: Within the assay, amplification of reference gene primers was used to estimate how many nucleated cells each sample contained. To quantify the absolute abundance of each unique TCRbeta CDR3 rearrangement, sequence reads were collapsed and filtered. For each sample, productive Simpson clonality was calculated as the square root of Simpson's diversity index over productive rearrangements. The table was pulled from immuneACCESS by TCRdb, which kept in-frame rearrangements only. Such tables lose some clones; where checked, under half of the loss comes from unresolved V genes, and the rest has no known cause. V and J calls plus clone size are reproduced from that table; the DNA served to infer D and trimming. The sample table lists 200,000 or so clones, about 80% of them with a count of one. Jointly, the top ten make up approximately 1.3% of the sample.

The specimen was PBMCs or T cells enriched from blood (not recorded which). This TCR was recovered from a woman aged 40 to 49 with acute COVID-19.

The CDR3 protein: CASSESGEYHYEQYF. The sequenced DNA: TGCGCCAGCAGTGAGTCAGGGGAATACCACTACGAGCAGTACTTC. The chain couples TRBV10-2 to TRBJ2-7; perhaps TRBD1 is the D gene, with 5 bases matching. The germline V gene provides CDR1 WSHSY and CDR2 SAAADI. The CDR3 runs 15 residues from the cysteine to the phenylalanine. CDR3 DNA is the only sequence kept; it has 45 bases, read in frame from the first base. V loses 0 bases, J loses 3 bases, and the germline ends lie 12 bases apart.